The 28 T cell receptor beta chains listed next were all sequenced from one sample in a study of T-cell reconstitution after alpha-beta-depleted transplantation in children. Preparation of the TCRbeta library used unique molecular identifiers. TCRdb redid the calling of the PCR reads with MiXCR, one entry per CDR3 protein. The sample shows around 300,000 distinct CDR3 sequences, roughly 9.1% of them seen only once. Sequenced material: PBMCs, taken before TCRalphabeta/CD19-depleted stem cell transplant. The receptors shown here come from a boy under three years old with acute myeloid leukemia, due to receive a stem cell transplant.

With regard to this clonotype: Since a much larger clone is just one base distant, this may be a read error. This chain joins TRBV29-1 and TRBJ2-5; 13 positions agree with TRBD2. Germline CDR1 SQVTM, CDR2 ANQGSEA. CDR3 length: 13 residues. Written as DNA, the CDR3 is TGCAGCGTACTAGCGGGAGGGCAAGAGACCCGGTACTTC. Its translation: CSVLAGGQETRYF.

This clonotype was seen a few times. The rearrangement uses TRBV19 and TRBJ1-5, with D unclear. Trimming stripped 5 bases from V and 1 base from J, with 12 bases between. The CDR3 extends over 15 amino acids. CDR1 is LNHDA and CDR2 is SQIVND in the germline V gene (reference sequence). CDR3 in DNA: TGTGCCAGTAGTTTTACCCTACAGAGCAATCAGCCCCAGCATTTT. This translates into CASSFTLQSNQPQHF.

This clonotype was seen a handful of times. This chain uses TRBV4-1 with TRBJ2-7; no clear D. V was shortened by 0 bases and J by 4 bases, with 13 bases between the two germline ends. CDR1 MGHRA and CDR2 YSYEKL come from the germline V gene. The CDR3 runs to 15 residues. Here the CDR3 reads CASSQDSFMKYEQYF. The DNA for the CDR3 is TGCGCCAGCAGCCAAGATTCTTTTATGAAGTACGAGCAGTACTTC.

This clonotype was found many times. The V gene is TRBV20-1, the J gene TRBJ2-2; tentatively, D is TRBD2 (6 bases). The CDR3 extends over 15 amino acids. The ends were cut back, 6 bases at V and 1 base at J, with 15 bases in the middle. CDR1 DFQATT and CDR2 SNEGSKA come from the germline V gene (reference sequence). This CDR3 reads CSAPFGGVNTGELFF. The CDR3 DNA sequence: TGCAGTGCCCCGTTTGGAGGGGTGAACACCGGGGAGCTGTTTTTT.

This clonotype was detected many times. The rearrangement links TRBV4-3 to TRBJ2-7; the D gene is possibly TRBD2 (5 bases). This CDR3 spans 16 amino acids. Trimming took off 4 bases at V and 3 bases at J, with 19 bases between the two ends. Germline CDR1 reads LGHNA; CDR2 reads YSLEER. DNA of the CDR3: TGCGCCAGCAGCCTCCACCTCGCGGGTACTTTCTACGAGCAGTACTTC. This translates into CASSLHLAGTFYEQYF.

This clonotype was observed a few times. V gene TRBV2 combines with J gene TRBJ1-2; the D is unclear. V lost 3 bases, J lost 5 bases, and 7 bases lay in between. From germline, CDR1 is SNHLY and CDR2 FYNNEI. The CDR3 loop spans 12 amino acids. In DNA form, the CDR3 reads TGTGCCAGCAGTGACCAGGCGTATGGCTACACCTTC. It specifies CASSDQAYGYTF.

On this clonotype itself: It may be a read error: a sequence one base away is much more abundant. The V call is TRBV28, the J call TRBJ2-5; 8 nucleotides align to TRBD2. The germline V gene encodes CDR1 MDHEN and CDR2 SYDVKM. With V trimmed by 3 bases and J by 5 bases, 5 bases remained unmatched. The CDR3 length is 14 residues. CDR3 in DNA: TGTGCCAGCAGTTTTCCGCAGCGGGGGGAGACCCAGTACTTC. Translation: CASSFPQRGETQYF. Together with reference TRBV28 and TRBJ2-5, the CDR3 gives the full variable domain: DVKVTQSSRYLVKRTGEKVFLECVQDMDHENMFWYRQDPGLGLRLIYFSYDVKMKEKGDIPEGYSVSREKKERFSLILESASTNQTSMYLCASSFPQRGETQYFGPGTRLLVL.

The table lists this clonotype with many counts. This chain links TRBV4-2 with TRBJ1-5; 7 bases are a match to TRBD1. The CDR3 consists of 12 residues. V lost 3 bases and J lost 7; bases outside the gene matches: 0. Germline loops: CDR1 LGHNA, CDR2 YNFKEQ. The chain's CDR3 is CASSHRGQPQHF. The CDR3 DNA reads as TGTGCCAGCAGCCACAGGGGGCAGCCCCAGCATTTT.

Details on this clonotype: Mismatch with germline at one junction end may stem from a read error. The gene calls are TRBV24-1 and TRBJ2-2; the D gene could be TRBD1 or TRBD2 (5 bases each). Germline V CDR1 and CDR2: KGHDR, SFDVKD. The CDR3 loop spans 16 amino acids. CDR3 DNA sequence: TGTGCCACCAGCCGTCCCGGGACCCCGAACACCGGGGAGCTGTATTTT. The encoded protein is CATSRPGTPNTGELYF.

This clonotype was detected ten times or more. This chain uses TRBV28 with TRBJ2-7; D call uncertain. The germline V and J ends were trimmed by 8 bases and 0 bases, with 11 bases remaining between them. Germline V gives CDR1 MDHEN, CDR2 SYDVKM. The CDR3 sequence is 13 residues long. CDR3 sequence (DNA): TGTGCCAGCCAGGTATCTAACTCCTACGAGCAGTACTTC. Its protein product is CASQVSNSYEQYF.

This clonotype was seen repeatedly, ten times or more. The rearrangement links TRBV12-3 or TRBV12-4 to TRBJ2-7; 8 bases fit TRBD2. The V segment lost 5 bases and the J segment 3 bases; nucleotides outside the gene matches: 9. The CDR3 extends over 15 amino acids. This chain's CDR3 is CASSPAGARVYEQYF. CDR3 in DNA: TGTGCCAGCAGTCCAGCGGGAGCTCGGGTCTACGAGCAGTACTTC.

This clonotype was recorded many times. V gene TRBV4-3 combines with J gene TRBJ2-1, with 13 bases lining up with TRBD2. V trimming: 5 bases; J trimming: 5 bases; junction bases outside the gene matches: 9. This CDR3 has 17 residues. The germline V gene has CDR1 LGHNA and CDR2 YSLEER. CDR3 nucleotide sequence: TGCGCCAGCAGCGAACGGACTAGCGGGAGACTACACAATGAGCAGTTCTTC. Amino acids: CASSERTSGRLHNEQFF.

This clonotype was observed at least ten times. The V call is TRBV12-3 or TRBV12-4, the J call TRBJ2-1, with a tentative D call TRBD2 (6 bases). There are 13 residues in the CDR3. Between the trimmed V and J ends, which lost 6 bases and 5 bases, there was a span of 11 bases. CDR3 loop: CASRRGLDNEQFF. In DNA, the CDR3 is TGTGCCAGCAGGCGGGGACTTGACAATGAGCAGTTCTTC.

This chain connects TRBV4-2 to TRBJ2-1; 9 bases match TRBD2. Germline loops: CDR1 LGHNA, CDR2 YNFKEQ. J was trimmed by 5 bases and V by 4 bases; bases with no gene match: 27. The CDR3 runs 22 residues. The CDR3 bases are TGTGCCAGCAGCCTACACACCTACAAGCGGCGGGAGGGCCGGGCGGGTAACAATGAGCAGTTCTTC. Translating it yields CASSLHTYKRREGRAGNNEQFF.

In this sample, this clonotype turned up many times. The rearrangement joins TRBV5-1 to TRBJ2-5; 11 bases align to TRBD2. This CDR3 has 15 amino acids. The junction had 3 bases not matched to a gene; V was cut back by 4 bases and J by 1 base. Germline V CDR1 and CDR2: SGHRS, YFSETQ. The CDR3 DNA reads as TGCGCCAGCAGCGCGGGACTAGCGGCCCAAGAGACCCAGTACTTC. It specifies CASSAGLAAQETQYF.

This clonotype was seen ten or more times. The gene calls are TRBV5-1 and TRBJ2-5; D gene unclear. This CDR3 has 12 residues. Germline V gene sequence: CDR1 SGHRS, CDR2 YFSETQ. Trimming took 4 bases from V and 5 from J, leaving 9 bases between them. This CDR3 is CASSLPTETQYF. CDR3 DNA sequence: TGCGCCAGCAGCCTCCCGACGGAGACCCAGTACTTC.

This clonotype occurred many times. J is TRBJ2-6 and V is TRBV9; D perhaps matches TRBD1 (5 bases). This CDR3 has 15 residues. CDR1 and CDR2 from the germline V gene are SGDLS and YYNGEE. Trimming removed 4 bases from V and 1 base from J, with 9 bases in between. The CDR3 DNA follows: TGTGCCAGCAGCAACAGGCAATCTGGGGCCAACGTCCTGACTTTC. Protein: CASSNRQSGANVLTF. The variable domain in full, completed from reference TRBV9 and TRBJ2-6, reads DSGVTQTPKHLITATGQRVTLRCSPRSGDLSVYWYQQSLDQGLQFLIQYYNGEERAKGNILERFSAQQFPDLHSELNLSSLELGDSALYFCASSNRQSGANVLTFGAGSRLTVL.

This clonotype turned up a few times. This chain joins TRBV20-1 and TRBJ2-1, with 9 bases matching TRBD2. Germline CDR1 DFQATT, CDR2 SNEGSKA (reference sequence). The ends lost 6 bases at V and 5 bases at J; junction bases unmatched: 8. The CDR3 covers 14 residues. CDR3 protein: CSAPPGLANNEQFF. The CDR3 DNA is TGCAGTGCCCCGCCGGGACTAGCTAACAATGAGCAGTTCTTC.

This clonotype was seen ten or more times. The rearrangement links TRBV18 to TRBJ2-5; D gene uncertain. Per the germline V gene, CDR1 is KGHSH and CDR2 is LQKENI. This CDR3 is 14 amino acids long. Trimming pared 1 base from V and 2 bases from J, leaving 8 bases between. The CDR3 region has the DNA TGTGCCAGCTCACCACTCGCGGAACAAGAGACCCAGTACTTC. Amino acids: CASSPLAEQETQYF.

This chain joins TRBV5-1 and TRBJ2-3; TRBD2 might be the D (6 bases). This CDR3 contains 13 residues. Germline V gives CDR1 SGHRS, CDR2 YFSETQ. The V end was cut by 1 base, the J end by 6 bases, with 9 bases between. The CDR3 spells CASSLFAGDTQYF. The DNA of the CDR3 is TGCGCCAGCAGCTTGTTCGCGGGGGATACGCAGTATTTT.

This clonotype was seen ten or more times. V usage is TRBV29-1 and J usage is TRBJ1-1, with 7 bases that match TRBD1. The CDR3 covers 15 residues. The germline gives CDR1 SQVTM, CDR2 ANQGSEA. Trimming removed 6 bases from V and 4 bases from J; junction bases left unmatched: 14. The DNA for the CDR3 is TGCAGCGTAATTACTTTGGGACAGAAGGGCACTGAAGCTTTCTTT. Amino acids: CSVITLGQKGTEAFF.

This clonotype was counted ten times or more. The CDR3 protein is CASSLAGGVGTGELFF. CDR3 nucleotides: TGTGCCAGCAGTTTAGCGGGGGGCGTTGGCACCGGGGAGCTGTTTTTT. This chain connects TRBV28 to TRBJ2-2; 8 nucleotides agree with TRBD2. Unmatched junction bases numbered 6, after V lost 2 bases and J lost 4 bases. Germline CDR1 MDHEN, CDR2 SYDVKM. This CDR3 spans 16 amino acids.

The sample holds many counts of this clonotype. The chain is built from TRBV24-1 and TRBJ2-2, with 7 bases lining up with TRBD1. The CDR3 extends over 15 amino acids. Trimming cost V 5 bases and J 1 base; bases outside gene matches: 3. CDR1 and CDR2 from the germline V gene are KGHDR and SFDVKD. The CDR3 sequence: CATSGQGVNTGELFF. The CDR3 DNA reads as TGTGCCACCAGTGGACAGGGAGTGAACACCGGGGAGCTGTTTTTT.

This clonotype was observed a few times. The chain uses TRBV7-3 and TRBJ2-7, with 9 nucleotides matching TRBD1. Unmatched junction bases numbered 19, after V lost 3 bases and J lost 7 bases. The CDR3 covers 18 residues. Germline V gene data show CDR1 as SGHTA and CDR2 as FQGTGA. DNA for the CDR3: TGTGCCAGCAGCTTCCCCGGGACAGGGAATACTCCCTCGGGTGAGCAGTACTTC. Protein: CASSFPGTGNTPSGEQYF.

V is TRBV11-1 and J is TRBJ2-7, with 10 bases lining up with TRBD2. This CDR3 has 18 residues. Germline CDR1 SGHAT, CDR2 FQDESV (reference sequence). Losses at the gene ends were 5 bases for V and 0 bases for J; bases not matched to a gene: 13. The CDR3 protein is CASSTGASGSPPSYEQYF. The CDR3 DNA reads as TGTGCCAGCAGCACGGGTGCTAGCGGGAGTCCCCCCTCCTACGAGCAGTACTTC.

The V and J genes are TRBV20-1 and TRBJ2-7; D is uncertain. The V gene lost 1 base and the J gene lost 4 bases, with 11 bases spanning the gap. The germline CDR1 and CDR2 sequences are DFQATT and SNEGSKA (reference sequence). This CDR3 has 13 residues. The CDR3 nucleotides read TGCAGTGCTAGAGGGGCGGACCGTTACGAGCAGTACTTC. Translating gives CSARGADRYEQYF.

This chain uses TRBV28 with TRBJ2-7; maybe TRBD1 (6 bases). V shed 8 bases and J shed 5 bases, with 19 bases lying between them. There are 14 residues in the CDR3. The germline V gene encodes CDR1 MDHEN and CDR2 SYDVKM. DNA for the CDR3: TGTGCCAGCGCAATCCGCAGGGGCTGGGACGAGCAGTACTTC. Its protein is CASAIRRGWDEQYF. Variable domain in full (rest from reference TRBV28 and TRBJ2-7): DVKVTQSSRYLVKRTGEKVFLECVQDMDHENMFWYRQDPGLGLRLIYFSYDVKMKEKGDIPEGYSVSREKKERFSLILESASTNQTSMYLCASAIRRGWDEQYFGPGTRLTVT.

A few counts support this clonotype. The chain joins TRBV7-9 to TRBJ2-4; the D gene is possibly TRBD2 (7 bases). The CDR3 loop spans 16 amino acids. CDR1 and CDR2 from the germline V gene are SEHNR and FQNEAQ (reference sequence). V shed 2 bases and J shed 7 bases, with 18 bases lying between them. In DNA, the CDR3 is TGTGCCAGCAGCTTACCAACAGGGAGGGGGGCTAACATTCAGTACTTC. Amino acids: CASSLPTGRGANIQYF. The complete variable domain, with remaining parts taken from reference TRBV7-9 and TRBJ2-4, reads DTGVSQNPRHKITKRGQNVTFRCDPISEHNRLYWYRQTLGQGPEFLTYFQNEAQLEKSRLLSDRFSAERPKGSFSTLEIQRTEQGDSAMYLCASSLPTGRGANIQYFGAGTRLSVL.